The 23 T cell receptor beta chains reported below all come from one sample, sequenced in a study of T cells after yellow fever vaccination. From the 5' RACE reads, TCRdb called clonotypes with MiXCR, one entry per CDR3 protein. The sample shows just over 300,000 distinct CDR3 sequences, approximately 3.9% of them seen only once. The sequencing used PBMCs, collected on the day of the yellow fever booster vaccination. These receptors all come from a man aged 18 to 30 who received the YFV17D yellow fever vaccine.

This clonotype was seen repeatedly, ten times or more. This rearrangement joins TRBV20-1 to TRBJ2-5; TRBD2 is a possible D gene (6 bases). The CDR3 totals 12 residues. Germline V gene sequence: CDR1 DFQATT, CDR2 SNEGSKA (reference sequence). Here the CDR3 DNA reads TGCAGCGCTCCGGGGGAGGAAGAGACCCAGTACTTC. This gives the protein CSAPGEEETQYF.

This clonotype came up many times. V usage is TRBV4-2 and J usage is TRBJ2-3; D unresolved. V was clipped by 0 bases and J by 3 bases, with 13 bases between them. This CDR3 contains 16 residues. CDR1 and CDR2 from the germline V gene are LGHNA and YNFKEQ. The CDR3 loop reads CASSQELLGATDTQYF. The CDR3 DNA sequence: TGTGCCAGCAGCCAAGAACTTCTAGGAGCAACAGATACGCAGTATTTT.

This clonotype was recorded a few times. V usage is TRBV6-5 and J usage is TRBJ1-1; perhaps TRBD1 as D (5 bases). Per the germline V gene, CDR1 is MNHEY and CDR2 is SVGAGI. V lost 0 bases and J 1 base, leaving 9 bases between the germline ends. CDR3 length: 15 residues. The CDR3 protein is CASSYSTESNTEAFF. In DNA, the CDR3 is TGTGCCAGCAGTTACTCGACAGAGTCGAACACTGAAGCTTTCTTT.

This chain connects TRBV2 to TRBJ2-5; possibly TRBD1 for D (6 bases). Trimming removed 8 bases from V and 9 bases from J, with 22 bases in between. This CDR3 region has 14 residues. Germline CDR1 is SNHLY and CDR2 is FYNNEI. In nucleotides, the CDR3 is TGTGCCAGCGCGAAAACTACAGGGCCTGGGGCCCAGTACTTC. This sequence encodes CASAKTTGPGAQYF.

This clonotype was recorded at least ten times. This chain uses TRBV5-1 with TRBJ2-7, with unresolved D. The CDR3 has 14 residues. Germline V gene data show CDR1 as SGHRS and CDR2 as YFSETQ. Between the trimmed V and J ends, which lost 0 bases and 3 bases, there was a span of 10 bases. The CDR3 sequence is CASSLVSPHYEQYF. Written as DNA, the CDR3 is TGCGCCAGCAGCTTGGTGTCGCCCCACTACGAGCAGTACTTC. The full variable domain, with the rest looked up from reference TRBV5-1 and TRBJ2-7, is KAGVTQTPRYLIKTRGQQVTLSCSPISGHRSVSWYQQTPGQGLQFLFEYFSETQRNKGNFPGRFSGRQFSNSRSEMNVSTLELGDSALYLCASSLVSPHYEQYFGPGTRLTVT.

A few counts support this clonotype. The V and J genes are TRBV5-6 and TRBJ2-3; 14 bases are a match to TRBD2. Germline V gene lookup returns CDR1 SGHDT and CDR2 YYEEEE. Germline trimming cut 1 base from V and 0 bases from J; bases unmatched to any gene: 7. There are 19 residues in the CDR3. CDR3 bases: TGTGCCAGCAGCTTGATCGGGACTAGCGGGGGCGTTAGCACAGATACGCAGTATTTT. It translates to CASSLIGTSGGVSTDTQYF.

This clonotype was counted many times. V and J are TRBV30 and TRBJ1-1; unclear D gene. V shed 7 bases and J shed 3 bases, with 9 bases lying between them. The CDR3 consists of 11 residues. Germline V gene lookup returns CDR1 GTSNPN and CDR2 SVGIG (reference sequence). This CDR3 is CASGMYTEAFF. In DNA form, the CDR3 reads TGTGCCTCAGGCATGTACACTGAAGCTTTCTTT.

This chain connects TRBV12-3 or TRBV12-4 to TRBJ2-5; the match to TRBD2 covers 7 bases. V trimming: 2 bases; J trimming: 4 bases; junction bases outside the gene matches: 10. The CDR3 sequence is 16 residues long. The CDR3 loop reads CASSLYEAGIAETQYF. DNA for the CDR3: TGTGCCAGCAGTTTATACGAAGCGGGGATCGCAGAGACCCAGTACTTC.

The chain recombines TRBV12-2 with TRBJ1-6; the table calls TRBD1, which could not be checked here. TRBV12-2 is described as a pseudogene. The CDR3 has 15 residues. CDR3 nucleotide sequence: TGTGCAAGTCGCTTAGGGGGACAGGTGGATTCACCCCTCCACTTT. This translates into CASRLGGQVDSPLHF.

The CDR3, as DNA: TGCGCCAGCAGCCAAGATCTTTGGACTAGCGGGGGGGCGCGCACAGATACGCAGTATTTT. It yields the protein CASSQDLWTSGGARTDTQYF. The chain joins TRBV4-3 to TRBJ2-3; 15 nucleotides line up with TRBD2. This CDR3 is 20 amino acids long. Per the germline V gene, CDR1 is LGHNA and CDR2 is YSLEER. With V trimmed by 0 bases and J by 1 base, 8 bases remained unmatched.

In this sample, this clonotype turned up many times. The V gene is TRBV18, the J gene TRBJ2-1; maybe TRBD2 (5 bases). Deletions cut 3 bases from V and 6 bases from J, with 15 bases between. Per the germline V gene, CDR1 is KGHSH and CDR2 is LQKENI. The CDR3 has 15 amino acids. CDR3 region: CASSPPLPAVNEQFF. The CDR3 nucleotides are TGTGCCAGCTCACCGCCCCTCCCAGCGGTCAATGAGCAGTTCTTC.

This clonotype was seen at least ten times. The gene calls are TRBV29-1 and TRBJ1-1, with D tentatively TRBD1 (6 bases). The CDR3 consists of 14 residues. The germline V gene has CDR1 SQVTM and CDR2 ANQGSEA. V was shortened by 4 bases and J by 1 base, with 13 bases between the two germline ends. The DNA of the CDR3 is TGCAGCGTTGCGACCGGGACAAGGAACACTGAAGCTTTCTTT. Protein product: CSVATGTRNTEAFF.

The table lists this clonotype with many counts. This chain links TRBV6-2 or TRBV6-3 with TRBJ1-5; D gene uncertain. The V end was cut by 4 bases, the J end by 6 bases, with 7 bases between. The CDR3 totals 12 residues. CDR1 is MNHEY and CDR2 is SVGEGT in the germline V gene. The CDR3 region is CASSFASQPQHF. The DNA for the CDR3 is TGTGCCAGCAGTTTTGCAAGTCAGCCCCAGCATTTT.

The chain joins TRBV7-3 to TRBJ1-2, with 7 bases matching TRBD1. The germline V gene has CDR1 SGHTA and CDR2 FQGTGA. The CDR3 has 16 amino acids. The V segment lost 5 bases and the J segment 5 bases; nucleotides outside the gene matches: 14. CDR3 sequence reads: CASSPRSGQTLYGYTF. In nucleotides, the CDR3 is TGTGCCAGCAGCCCCAGGTCGGGACAGACGTTATATGGCTACACCTTC. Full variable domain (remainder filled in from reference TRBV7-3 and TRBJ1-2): GAGVSQTPSNKVTEKGKYVELRCDPISGHTALYWYRQSLGQGPEFLIYFQGTGAADDSGLPNDRFFAVRPEGSVSTLKIQRTERGDSAVYLCASSPRSGQTLYGYTFGSGTRLTVV.

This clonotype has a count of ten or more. The CDR3, as DNA: TGCAGTGCCGGACAGGGGGCGTACGAGCAGTACTTC. Its translation: CSAGQGAYEQYF. The V gene is TRBV20-1, the J gene TRBJ2-7; TRBD1 agrees at 11 bases. Germline lookup yields CDR1 DFQATT and CDR2 SNEGSKA (reference sequence). The V and J ends lost 6 bases and 4 bases, in that order; junction bases with no gene match: 2. The CDR3 has 12 amino acids.

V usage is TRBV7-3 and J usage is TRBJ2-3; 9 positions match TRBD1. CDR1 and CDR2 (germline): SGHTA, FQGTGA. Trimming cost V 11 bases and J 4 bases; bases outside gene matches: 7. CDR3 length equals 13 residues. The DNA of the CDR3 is TGTGCCTCCCGGGACAGGGTCGCAGATACGCAGTATTTT. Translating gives CASRDRVADTQYF. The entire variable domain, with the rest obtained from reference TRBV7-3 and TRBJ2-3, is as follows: GAGVSQTPSNKVTEKGKYVELRCDPISGHTALYWYRQSLGQGPEFLIYFQGTGAADDSGLPNDRFFAVRPEGSVSTLKIQRTERGDSAVYLCASRDRVADTQYFGPGTRLTVL.

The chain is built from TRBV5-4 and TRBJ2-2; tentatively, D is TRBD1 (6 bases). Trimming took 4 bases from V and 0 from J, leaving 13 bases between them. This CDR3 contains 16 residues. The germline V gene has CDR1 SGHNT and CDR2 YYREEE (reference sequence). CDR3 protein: CASSLRTVSNTGELFF. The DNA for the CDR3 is TGTGCCAGCAGCCTCCGGACAGTCTCGAACACCGGGGAGCTGTTTTTT.

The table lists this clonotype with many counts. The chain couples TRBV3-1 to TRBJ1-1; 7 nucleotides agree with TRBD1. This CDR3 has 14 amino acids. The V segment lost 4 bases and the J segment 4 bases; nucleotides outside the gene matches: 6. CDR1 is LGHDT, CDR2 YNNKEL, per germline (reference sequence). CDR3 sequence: CASSRNRGPTEAFF. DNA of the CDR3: TGTGCCAGCAGCCGTAACAGGGGACCCACTGAAGCTTTCTTT.

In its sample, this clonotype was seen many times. The CDR3 DNA reads TGTGCCAGCAGCCCTAGCGGGGGGGCCGCAGATACGCAGTATTTT. The encoded protein is CASSPSGGAADTQYF. V gene TRBV7-2 combines with J gene TRBJ2-3; TRBD2 matches at 12 bases. The CDR3 consists of 15 residues. CDR1 and CDR2 (germline): SGHTA, FQGNSA. V shed 5 bases and J 4 bases; nucleotides not matched to a gene: 4. The full variable domain, rest sourced from reference TRBV7-2 and TRBJ2-3, is GAGVSQSPSNKVTEKGKDVELRCDPISGHTALYWYRQSLGQGLEFLIYFQGNSAPDKSGLPSDRFSAERTGGSVSTLTIQRTQQEDSAVYLCASSPSGGAADTQYFGPGTRLTVL.

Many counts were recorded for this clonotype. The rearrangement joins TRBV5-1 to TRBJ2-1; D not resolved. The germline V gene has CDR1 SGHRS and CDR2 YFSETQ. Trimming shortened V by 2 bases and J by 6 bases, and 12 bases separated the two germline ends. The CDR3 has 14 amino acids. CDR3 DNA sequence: TGCGCCAGCAGCTTAGGGTCACATCCCAATGAGCAGTTCTTC. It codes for CASSLGSHPNEQFF. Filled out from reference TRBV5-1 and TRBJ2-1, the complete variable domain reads KAGVTQTPRYLIKTRGQQVTLSCSPISGHRSVSWYQQTPGQGLQFLFEYFSETQRNKGNFPGRFSGRQFSNSRSEMNVSTLELGDSALYLCASSLGSHPNEQFFGPGTRLTVL.

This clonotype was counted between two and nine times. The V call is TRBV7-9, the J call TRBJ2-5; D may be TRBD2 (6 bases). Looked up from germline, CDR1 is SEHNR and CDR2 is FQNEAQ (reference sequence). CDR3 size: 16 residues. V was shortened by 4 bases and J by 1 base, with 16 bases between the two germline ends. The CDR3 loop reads CASSSRRAGRQETQYF. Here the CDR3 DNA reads TGTGCCAGCAGCTCCCGTAGGGCGGGGCGCCAAGAGACCCAGTACTTC.

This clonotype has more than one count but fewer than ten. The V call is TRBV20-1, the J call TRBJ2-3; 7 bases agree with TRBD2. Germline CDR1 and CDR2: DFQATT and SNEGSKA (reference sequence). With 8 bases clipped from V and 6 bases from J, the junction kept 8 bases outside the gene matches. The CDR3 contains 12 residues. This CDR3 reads CSTEAGRDTQYF. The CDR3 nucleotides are TGCAGTACGGAAGCGGGGCGTGATACGCAGTATTTT.

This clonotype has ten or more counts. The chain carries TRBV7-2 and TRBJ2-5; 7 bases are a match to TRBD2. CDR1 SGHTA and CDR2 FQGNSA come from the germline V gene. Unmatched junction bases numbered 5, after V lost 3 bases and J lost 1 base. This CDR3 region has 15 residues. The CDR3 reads CASSLRSSGQETQYF. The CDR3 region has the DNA TGTGCCAGCAGCTTGAGGTCTAGCGGCCAAGAGACCCAGTACTTC.